This TCR beta chain stems from a study of Ad26.COV2.S vaccination and SARS-CoV-2 variants. Notes on the study in general: The study found similar non-spike TCR breadth in vaccine and placebo recipients. Possible underestimation of total T cell responses by the TCR breadth and depth analyses was noted. People given the vaccine had a wider spike-specific TCR breadth than placebo recipients did.

A few counts support this clone. Its antigen is undetermined. Measured with immunoSEQ multiplex PCR; TCRdb has only the in-frame clones, and not every one. In the table there are 40,000 to 55,000 clones, roughly four fifths of which are singletons. The receptor was derived from a human donor who had recovered from COVID-19. The source material was peripheral blood, sampled after recovery from COVID-19.

The CDR3 DNA reads as TGTGCCAGCAGCCGCAGGGGGCTAGAAAAGACCCAGTACTTC. Protein sequence: CASSRRGLEKTQYF. The V call is TRBV7-2, the J call TRBJ2-5, with 8 nucleotides matching TRBD1. The CDR3 runs to 14 residues. Germline CDR1 SGHTA, CDR2 FQGNSA. The V and J ends lost 5 bases and 6 bases, in that order; junction bases with no gene match: 8.